Listed here is a single TCR beta chain. This sample is drawn from a study of long-term antiretroviral therapy in people with HIV. Germline CDR1 is SGDLS and CDR2 is YYNGEE. The CDR3 sequence is 13 residues long. Trimming pared 0 bases from V and 4 bases from J, leaving 7 bases between. It was version v3.0 of the immunoSEQ assay that was run at survey level. Using immunoSEQ multiplex PCR, the repertoire was profiled, and TCRdb retains in-frame clones only, with some absent. Of under 20,000 clones listed, approximately 86% are singletons. The genes are TRBV9 and TRBJ1-1; D not resolved. Sequencing used unsorted PBMCs, obtained 0.5 years after starting antiretroviral therapy. The clonotype was recovered from a man between 35 and 55 years old with HIV. For the CDR3, the DNA is TGTGCCAGCAGCGTAGGCGGCCTCACTGAAGCTTTCTTT. Translating it yields CASSVGGLTEAFF.